Listed below are T cell receptor beta chains from one sample, sequenced in a study of T cells expressing NK-cell markers. One entry per CDR3 protein, without DNA, is what TCRdb gives after re-calling the 5' RACE reads. The sample features some 440,000 distinct CDR3 sequences, with roughly 1.4% in its top ten. The specimen sequenced was blood T cells: a sorted CD56 or NKG2C T cell subset, CD4+ or CD8+ T cells, or bulk PBMC T cells (not recorded which). All receptors come from a woman aged 45-60 years in good health. CDR3s include the opening cysteine and the closing phenylalanine or tryptophan.

TRBJ1-5 | TRBV12-3/TRBV12-4 | 15 | CASSTTGTGYQPQHF
TRBJ1-5 | TRBV12-3/TRBV12-4 | 12 | CASSFRPQPQHF
TRBJ2-2 | TRBV7-6 | 18 | CASSLEGGTRGNAGELFF
TRBJ2-1 | TRBV5-1 | 14 | CASSLPGVDNEQFF
TRBJ2-2 | TRBV27 | 13 | CATRRGWTGELFF
TRBJ2-3 | TRBV20-1 | 15 | CSARDSGLAGGKQYF
TRBJ2-2 | TRBV14 | 16 | CASSQMGVKNTGELFF
TRBJ1-1 | TRBV20-1 | 13 | CSARAEGISEAFF
TRBJ2-1 | TRBV24-1 | 14 | CATSDSYGDDEQFF
TRBJ2-5 | TRBV29-1 | 11 | CSVVFTETQYF
TRBJ2-1 | TRBV25-1 | 19 | CASSSGLAGGYRSYNEQFF
TRBJ2-2 | TRBV10-3 | 16 | CAIRDLQGRDTGELFF
TRBJ2-1 | TRBV5-1 | 15 | CASRSGTSVRNEQFF
TRBJ1-5 | TRBV7-9 | 18 | CASSLWGRGVGSNQPQHF
TRBJ1-1 | TRBV2 | 14 | CASSRQVLNTEAFF
TRBJ1-2 | TRBV20-1 | 15 | CSARGRQGVNYGYTF
TRBJ1-5 | TRBV3-1 | 16 | CASSRSQGGSNQPQHF
TRBJ2-1 | TRBV12-3/TRBV12-4 | 14 | CASGPPSSYNEQFF